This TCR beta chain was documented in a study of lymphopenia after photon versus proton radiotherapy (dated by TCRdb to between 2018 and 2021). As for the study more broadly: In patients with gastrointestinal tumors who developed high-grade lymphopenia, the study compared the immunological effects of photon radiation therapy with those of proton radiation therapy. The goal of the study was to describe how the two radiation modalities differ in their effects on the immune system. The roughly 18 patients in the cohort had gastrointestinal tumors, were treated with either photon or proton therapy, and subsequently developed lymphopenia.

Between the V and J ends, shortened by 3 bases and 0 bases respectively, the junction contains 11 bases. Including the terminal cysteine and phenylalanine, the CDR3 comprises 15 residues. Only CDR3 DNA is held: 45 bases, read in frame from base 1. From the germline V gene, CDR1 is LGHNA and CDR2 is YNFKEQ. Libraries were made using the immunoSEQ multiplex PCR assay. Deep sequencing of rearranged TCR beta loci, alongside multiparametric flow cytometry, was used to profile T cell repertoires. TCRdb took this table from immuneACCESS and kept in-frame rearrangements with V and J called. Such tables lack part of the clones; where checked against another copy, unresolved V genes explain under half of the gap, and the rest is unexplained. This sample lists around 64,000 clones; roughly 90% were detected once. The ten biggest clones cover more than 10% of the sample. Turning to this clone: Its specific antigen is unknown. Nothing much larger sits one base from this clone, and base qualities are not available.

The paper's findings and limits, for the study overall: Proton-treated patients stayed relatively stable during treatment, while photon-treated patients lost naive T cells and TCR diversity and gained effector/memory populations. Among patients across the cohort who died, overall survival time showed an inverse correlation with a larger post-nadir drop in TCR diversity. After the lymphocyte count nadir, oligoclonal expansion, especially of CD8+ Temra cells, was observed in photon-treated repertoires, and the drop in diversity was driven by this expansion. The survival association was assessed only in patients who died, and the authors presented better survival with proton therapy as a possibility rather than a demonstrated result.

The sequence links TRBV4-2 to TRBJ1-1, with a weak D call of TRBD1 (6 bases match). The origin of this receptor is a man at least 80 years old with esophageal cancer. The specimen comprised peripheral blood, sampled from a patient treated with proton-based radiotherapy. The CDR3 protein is CASSQTGGLNTEAFF. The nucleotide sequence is TGTGCCAGCAGCCAGACAGGAGGTCTGAACACTGAAGCTTTCTTT.